This entry lists 3 T cell receptor beta chains sequenced from one sample in a study of graft-versus-host responses after intestinal transplantation. Generated by immunoSEQ multiplex PCR, the TCRdb table keeps only in-frame clones and is missing some. The table records about 90,000 clones, over 80% of them present only once. Antigen specificity for these receptors is unknown. The input for sequencing was unstimulated CD8+ T cells sorted from spleen or lymph node cells, taken before transplant. The receptors stem from a human donor who was the organ donor for an intestinal transplant.

This rearrangement joins TRBV11-1 to TRBJ2-1, with 8 bases that match TRBD2. CDR3 length: 15 residues. Germline values: CDR1 SGHAT, CDR2 FQDESV (reference sequence). J lost 10 bases, V lost 3 bases, and 11 bases had no gene match. CDR3 region: CASSFTSGRGGEQFF. The CDR3 DNA is TGTGCCAGCAGCTTTACTAGCGGCAGAGGGGGGGAGCAGTTCTTC. Together with reference TRBV11-1 and TRBJ2-1, the CDR3 gives the full variable domain: EAEVAQSPRYKITEKSQAVAFWCDPISGHATLYWYRQILGQGPELLVQFQDESVVDDSQLPKDRFSAERLKGVDSTLKIQPAELGDSAMYLCASSFTSGRGGEQFFGPGTRLTVL.

The rearrangement uses TRBV10-3 and TRBJ1-2, with TRBD1 matching 7 bases. V lost 2 bases and J lost 1; bases outside the gene matches: 4. This CDR3 region has 15 residues. CDR1 and CDR2 from the germline V gene are ENHRY and SYGVKD. The CDR3 protein is CAISETRGINYGYTF. The CDR3 coding sequence is TGTGCCATCAGTGAGACCAGGGGGATTAACTATGGCTACACCTTC.

The rearrangement joins TRBV29-1 to TRBJ1-3; possibly TRBD1 for D (5 bases). With 6 bases removed from V and 5 bases from J, the gap between germline ends came to 11 bases. Germline CDR1 and CDR2: SQVTM and ANQGSEA. There are 12 residues in the CDR3. The CDR3 reads CSVLTDRNTIYF. The CDR3 DNA follows: TGCAGCGTACTGACAGACCGAAACACCATATATTTT.